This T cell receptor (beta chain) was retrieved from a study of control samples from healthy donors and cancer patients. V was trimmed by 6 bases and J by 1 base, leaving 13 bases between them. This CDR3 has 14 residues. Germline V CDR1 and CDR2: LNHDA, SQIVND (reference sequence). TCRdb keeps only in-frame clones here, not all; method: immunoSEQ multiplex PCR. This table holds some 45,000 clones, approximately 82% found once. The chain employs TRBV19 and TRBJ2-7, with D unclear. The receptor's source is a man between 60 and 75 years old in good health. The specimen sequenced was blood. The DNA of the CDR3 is TGTGCCAGTAGCCCAGACATCCAGTCCTACGAGCAGTACTTC. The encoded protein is CASSPDIQSYEQYF.